Given below is one T cell receptor beta chain in context. This clonotype appeared a few times. Its antigen is currently not known. The sample holds no much larger clone one base away, and base qualities are not on file. Trimming costs V 3 bases and J 3 bases, and their ends lie 21 bases apart. CDR1 is given as DFQATT and CDR2 as SNEGSKA, both from the germline V gene (reference sequence). Including cysteine and phenylalanine, the CDR3 has 17 amino acids. Only the CDR3 DNA is retained, 51 bases long and in frame from the first base. Library construction relied on RT-PCR. Instrument on record: NextSeq 550. TCRdb cleaned the public reads at Q25 with fastp, built clones with MiXCR and kept in-frame beta chains. Rows with one shared CDR3 protein collapse into an entry with the most common genes and DNA. The sample table shows about 110,000 distinct CDR3 sequences, and approximately 35% are seen once. The top ten clones comprise around 27% of the sample.

This sample was taken from a study of patients and donors after allogeneic stem cell transplantation (dated by TCRdb to the early 2020s). The sequence is built from TRBV20-1 and TRBJ2-1; the D gene is tentatively TRBD1 or TRBD2, each matching 5 bases. The origin of this receptor is a human donor who was either an allogeneic HSCT recipient or a stem cell or donor lymphocyte infusion donor (not recorded which). It is not recorded whose cells these are; they may come from a transplant donor. Sequencing was done on a sample of blood, either unsorted or a sorted T cell fraction (not recorded which). The DNA sequence follows: TGCAGTGCTAGGGGACCGGTAGGGCGCCCAGGCTACAATGAGCAGTTCTTC. The resulting protein is CSARGPVGRPGYNEQFF.